The rows below give T cell receptor beta chains drawn from one sample of a study of cytomegalovirus exposure and HLA in healthy donors. Data came from immunoSEQ multiplex PCR; TCRdb stores just in-frame clones and leaves some out. The sample records roughly 170,000 clones, approximately 80% being singletons. Sequenced sample: PBMCs. The origin of the receptors is a man in his late teens or twenties in good health and CMV-seronegative. The conserved cysteine and the conserved F or W are not part of the CDR3 here.

length	V	J	CDR3
12	TRBV6-5	TRBJ2-7	ASSPVLWGDEQY
13	TRBV7-2	TRBJ2-3	ASSLDPRKKDTQY
13	TRBV2	TRBJ2-5	ASSEQRGGPQTQY
13	TRBV5-4	TRBJ2-1	ASSLHGDSYNEQF
12	TRBV6-9	TRBJ1-1	ASSYKIPGDGAF
15	TRBV9	TRBJ2-1	ASSVAAGLAVHNEQF
13	TRBV10-3	TRBJ2-1	ATSRGSGRGDEQF
16	TRBV28	TRBJ2-3	ASNKVLAAQTLTDTQY
11	TRBV18	TRBJ1-1	ASSPTGLAEAF
13	TRBV27	TRBJ1-1	ASSLWGQGAIRAF